The TCR beta chain described here comes from a study of cytomegalovirus exposure and HLA in healthy donors. Study-wide results and limits: Specificity for CMV antigens was confirmed in vitro for a few of the CMV-associated chains. The likely origin of a cluster of highly shared sequence variants was a sequencing artifact. According to an earlier analysis, most TCR beta V segments yielded productive rearrangements about 90% or about 30% of the time. Versus the roughly 700-donor mean, an Asian-associated ancestry cluster reportedly showed fewer N-insertions in a later analysis.

The CDR3 consists of 18 residues. Germline values: CDR1 SGHTA, CDR2 FQGNSA. V dropped 2 bases and J dropped 10 bases, with 29 bases sitting between them. Remarks on this clone: No antigen is known for it.

13 Jbeta primers and 60 Vbeta primers were used for the PCR. Data came from immunoSEQ multiplex PCR; TCRdb stores just in-frame clones and leaves some out. The table includes 170,000 or so clones, 75% to 90% detected once. The TCR originated in a boy aged 5-17 years in good health and CMV-seronegative. The chain uses TRBV7-2 and TRBJ1-2; a weak D match, TRBD1 (5 bases). Input material: PBMCs. CDR3: CASSLQGAFRASIADYTF. The CDR3 nucleotides read TGTGCCAGCAGCTTACAAGGAGCGTTCAGGGCCTCTATAGCTGACTACACCTTC.